Sequencing of this T cell receptor (beta chain) was carried out in a study of shared T cell receptors in the human thymus. TCRdb's table, derived via immunoSEQ multiplex PCR, lists solely in-frame clones and lacks some. The sample contains over 450,000 clones, around 82% of which appear only once. Germline lookup yields CDR1 GTSNPN and CDR2 SVGIG (reference sequence). V trimming: 2 bases; J trimming: 6 bases; junction bases outside the gene matches: 11. The CDR3 is 15 amino acids. These sequences were also reported in another study, on human thymus T cells. According to that study: Donor material was obtained from healthy Finnish infants undergoing corrective surgery for congenital heart defects. Resections from corrective heart surgery supplied the thymus tissue. Thymic and blood repertoires seemed to show skewed V and J gene use. Related studies found that unrelated individuals share highly overlapping thymic repertoires.

The sequencing input was thymocytes. This receptor was identified in a boy younger than two with a congenital heart defect. J is TRBJ2-3 and V is TRBV30; TRBD2 aligns across 7 bases. This chain's CDR3 is CAWSYEPTSWDTQYF. The CDR3 region has the DNA TGTGCCTGGAGTTACGAACCGACTAGCTGGGATACGCAGTATTTT. The complete variable domain, with remaining parts taken from reference TRBV30 and TRBJ2-3, reads SQTIHQWPATLVQPVGSPLSLECTVEGTSNPNLYWYRQAAGRGLQLLFYSVGIGQISSEVPQNLSASRPQDRQFILSSKKLLLSDSGFYLCAWSYEPTSWDTQYFGPGTRLTVL.